The text below deals with one T cell receptor beta chain. This clonotype was observed many times. This receptor's antigen is unknown. Nothing much larger sits one base from this clone, and base qualities are not available. The sample belongs to a study of response to subunit inactivated influenza vaccine listed by TCRdb under 2018. Regarding the research as a whole: Deep quantitative T cell receptor repertoire profiling was used in the study to track responses to a trivalent subunit inactivated influenza vaccine.

The library was made by RT-PCR. Sequencing took place on an Illumina HiSeq 2500. TCRdb's own reprocessing of the public reads used fastp at Q25 and MiXCR and kept productive beta chains. Rows are unified per CDR3 protein, each entry keeping the most common DNA and genes. The sample contains 400,000 to 650,000 distinct CDR3 sequences, approximately 7.7% of them found a single time. The ten largest clones take up over 10% of the sample. Points the paper makes about the study in general: It was suggested by the authors that each seasonal influenza vaccination may recruit only a limited number of new T cells.

From the cysteine up to the phenylalanine, the CDR3 has a length of 14 residues. The sequence is cut down to CDR3 DNA, 42 bases in frame from base 1. Reading the germline V gene (reference sequence) gives CDR1 MNHEY and CDR2 SMNVEV. Trimming takes 6 bases off V and 5 bases off J; junction bases not matched to a gene: 7. The chain was built from TRBV27 and TRBJ1-1, with TRBD1 identical over 9 junction bases. Sample: PBMCs from blood, taken less than 30 months after vaccination. The TCR comes from a man aged 45-69 years who received an inactivated influenza vaccine. Donor details come from another sample of the same person, matched by shared clones. CDR3 sequence: CASSQTGGMTEAFF. The sequenced DNA is TGTGCCAGCAGCCAAACAGGGGGCATGACTGAAGCTTTCTTT.